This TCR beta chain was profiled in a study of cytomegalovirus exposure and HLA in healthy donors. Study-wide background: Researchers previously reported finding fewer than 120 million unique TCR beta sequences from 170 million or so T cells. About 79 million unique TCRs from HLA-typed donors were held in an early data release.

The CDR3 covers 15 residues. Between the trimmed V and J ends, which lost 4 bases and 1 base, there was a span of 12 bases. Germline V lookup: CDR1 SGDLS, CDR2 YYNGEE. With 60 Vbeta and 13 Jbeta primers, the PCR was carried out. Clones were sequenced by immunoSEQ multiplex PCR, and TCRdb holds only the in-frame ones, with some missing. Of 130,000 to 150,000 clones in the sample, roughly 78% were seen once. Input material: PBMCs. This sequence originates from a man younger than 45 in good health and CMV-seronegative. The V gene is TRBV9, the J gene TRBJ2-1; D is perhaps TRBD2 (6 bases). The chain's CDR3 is CASSYTGVSYNEQFF. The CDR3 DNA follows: TGTGCCAGCAGCTATACGGGAGTGTCCTACAATGAGCAGTTCTTC.